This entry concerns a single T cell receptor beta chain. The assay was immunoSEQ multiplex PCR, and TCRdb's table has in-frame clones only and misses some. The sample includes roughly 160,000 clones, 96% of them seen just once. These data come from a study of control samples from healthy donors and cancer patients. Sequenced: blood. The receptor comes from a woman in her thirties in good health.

This CDR3 is CASSLSDSPLHF. The CDR3 DNA sequence: TGTGCCAGCAGTTTGTCTGATTCACCCCTCCACTTT. The chain has TRBV12-3 or TRBV12-4 and TRBJ1-6; no clear D. The CDR3 loop spans 12 amino acids. Trimming pared 3 bases from V and 8 bases from J, leaving 5 bases between.